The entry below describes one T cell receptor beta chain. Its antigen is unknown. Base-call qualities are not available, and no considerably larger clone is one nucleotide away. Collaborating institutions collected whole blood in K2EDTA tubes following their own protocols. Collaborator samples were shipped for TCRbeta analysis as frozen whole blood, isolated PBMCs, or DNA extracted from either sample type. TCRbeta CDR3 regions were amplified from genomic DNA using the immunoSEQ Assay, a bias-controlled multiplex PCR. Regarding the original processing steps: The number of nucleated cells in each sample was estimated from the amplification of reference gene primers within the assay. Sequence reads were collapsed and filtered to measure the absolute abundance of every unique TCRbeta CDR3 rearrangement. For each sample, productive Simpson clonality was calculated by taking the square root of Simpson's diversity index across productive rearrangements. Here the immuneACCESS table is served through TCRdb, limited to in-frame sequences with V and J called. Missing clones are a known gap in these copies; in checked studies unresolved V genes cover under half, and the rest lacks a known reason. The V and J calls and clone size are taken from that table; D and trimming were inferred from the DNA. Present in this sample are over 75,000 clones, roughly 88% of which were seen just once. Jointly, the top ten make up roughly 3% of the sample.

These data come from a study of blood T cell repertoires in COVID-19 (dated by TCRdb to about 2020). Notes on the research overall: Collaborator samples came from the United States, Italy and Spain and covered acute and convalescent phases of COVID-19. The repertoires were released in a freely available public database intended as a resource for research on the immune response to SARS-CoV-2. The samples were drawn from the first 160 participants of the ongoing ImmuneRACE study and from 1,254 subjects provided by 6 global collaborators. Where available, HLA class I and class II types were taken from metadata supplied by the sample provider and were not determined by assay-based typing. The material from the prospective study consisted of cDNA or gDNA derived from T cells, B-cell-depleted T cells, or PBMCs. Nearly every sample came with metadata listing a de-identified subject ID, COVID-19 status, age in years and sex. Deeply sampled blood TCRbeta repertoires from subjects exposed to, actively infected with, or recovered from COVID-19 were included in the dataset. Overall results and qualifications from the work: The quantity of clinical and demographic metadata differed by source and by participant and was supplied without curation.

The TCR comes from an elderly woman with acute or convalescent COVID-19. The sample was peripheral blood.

CDR3 region: CASSSAAGSAGELFF. At the DNA level, the sequence is TGTGCCAGCAGCTCCGCGGCGGGGTCCGCCGGGGAGCTGTTTTTT. Here the chain combines TRBV7-3 and TRBJ2-2; the D gene is perhaps TRBD2, on 6 matching bases. CDR1 and CDR2 are read off the germline V gene as SGHTA and FQGTGA. V lost 4 bases and J lost 6 bases; the stretch between them is 15 bases long. There are 15 amino acids in the CDR3, from cysteine to phenylalanine inclusive. Here the CDR3 DNA is all that survives: 45 bases in frame from base 1.